The clone carrying this T cell receptor (beta chain) was observed a few times. As yet, its antigen is unknown. TCRdb reprocessed the 5' RACE reads via MiXCR and lists one record per CDR3 protein. The data contain 250,000 or so distinct CDR3 sequences, around 8.3% of them singletons. This CDR3 spans 16 amino acids. The germline CDR1 and CDR2 sequences are SEHNR and FQNEAQ (reference sequence). V lost 4 bases, J lost 6 bases, and 9 bases stayed unmatched. The source of the sample is a study of identical twins. Study findings and constraints: The abundant beta clonotypes from cord blood had fewer insertions, and memory repertoires had none of this.

The data also belong to a second study, concerning yellow fever vaccine responses in identical twins.

Sequencing was performed on CD8+ T cells sorted from blood. The clonotype comes from a woman aged 18-29 years in good health. This rearrangement joins TRBV7-9 to TRBJ1-4, with 9 bases aligning to TRBD1. Written as DNA, the CDR3 is TGTGCCAGCAGCTCCCGACAGGGGGAGGGAGATGAAAAACTGTTTTTT. This translates into CASSSRQGEGDEKLFF.